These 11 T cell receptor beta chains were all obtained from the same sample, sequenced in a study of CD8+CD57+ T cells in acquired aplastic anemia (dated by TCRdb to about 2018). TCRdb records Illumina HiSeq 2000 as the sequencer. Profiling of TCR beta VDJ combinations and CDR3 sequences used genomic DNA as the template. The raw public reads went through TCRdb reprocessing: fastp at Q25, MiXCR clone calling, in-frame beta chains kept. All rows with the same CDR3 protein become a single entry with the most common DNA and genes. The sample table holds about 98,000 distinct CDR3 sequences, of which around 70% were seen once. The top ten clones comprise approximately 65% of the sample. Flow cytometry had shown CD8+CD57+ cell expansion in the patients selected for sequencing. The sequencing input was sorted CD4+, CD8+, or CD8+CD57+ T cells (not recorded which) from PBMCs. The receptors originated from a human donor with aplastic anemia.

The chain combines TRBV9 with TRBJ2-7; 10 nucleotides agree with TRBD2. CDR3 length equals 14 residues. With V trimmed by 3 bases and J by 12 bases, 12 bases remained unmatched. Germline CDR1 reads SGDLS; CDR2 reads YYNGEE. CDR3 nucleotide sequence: TGTGCCAGCAGCGCCCAGCAGACTAGCGGGTCCCTGTACTTC. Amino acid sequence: CASSAQQTSGSLYF.

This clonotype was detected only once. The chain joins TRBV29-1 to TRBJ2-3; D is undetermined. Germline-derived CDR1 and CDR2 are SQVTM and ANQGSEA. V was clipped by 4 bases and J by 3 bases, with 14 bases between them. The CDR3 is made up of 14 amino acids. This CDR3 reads CSVVAASWTDTQYF. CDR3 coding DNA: TGCAGCGTTGTGGCTGCAAGCTGGACAGATACGCAGTATTTT.

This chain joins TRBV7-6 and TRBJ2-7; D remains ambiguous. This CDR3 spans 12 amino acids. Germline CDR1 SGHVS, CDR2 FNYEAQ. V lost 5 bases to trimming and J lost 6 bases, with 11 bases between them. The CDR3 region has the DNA TGTGCCAGCAGCCCTGGGGTTCCCGAGCAGTACTTC. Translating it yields CASSPGVPEQYF.

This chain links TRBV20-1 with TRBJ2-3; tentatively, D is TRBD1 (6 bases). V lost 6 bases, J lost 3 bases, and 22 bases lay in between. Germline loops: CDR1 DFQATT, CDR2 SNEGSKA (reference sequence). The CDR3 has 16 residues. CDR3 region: CSARTGHPLGTDTQYF. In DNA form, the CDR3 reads TGCAGTGCCAGGACGGGACATCCGTTGGGTACAGATACGCAGTATTTT.

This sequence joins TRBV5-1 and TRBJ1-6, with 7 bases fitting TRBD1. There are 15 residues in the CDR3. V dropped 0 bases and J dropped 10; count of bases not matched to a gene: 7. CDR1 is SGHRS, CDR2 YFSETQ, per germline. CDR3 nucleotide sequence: TGCGCCAGCAGCTTGGAACAGGGGAAAAGATCACCCCTCCACTTT. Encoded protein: CASSLEQGKRSPLHF. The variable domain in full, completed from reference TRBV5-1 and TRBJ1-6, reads KAGVTQTPRYLIKTRGQQVTLSCSPISGHRSVSWYQQTPGQGLQFLFEYFSETQRNKGNFPGRFSGRQFSNSRSEMNVSTLELGDSALYLCASSLEQGKRSPLHFGNGTRLTVT.

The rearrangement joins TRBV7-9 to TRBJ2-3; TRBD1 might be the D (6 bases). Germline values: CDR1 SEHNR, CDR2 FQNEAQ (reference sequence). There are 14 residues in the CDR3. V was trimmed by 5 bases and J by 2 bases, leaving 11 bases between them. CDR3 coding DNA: TGTGCCAGCAGCGCCGGGACATACACAGATACGCAGTATTTT. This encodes CASSAGTYTDTQYF. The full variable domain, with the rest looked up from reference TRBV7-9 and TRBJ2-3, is DTGVSQNPRHKITKRGQNVTFRCDPISEHNRLYWYRQTLGQGPEFLTYFQNEAQLEKSRLLSDRFSAERPKGSFSTLEIQRTEQGDSAMYLCASSAGTYTDTQYFGPGTRLTVL.

CDR3 nucleotide sequence: TGCGCCAGCAGCCAGTCCCTAGCGGGAGCTACGCAGTATTTT. Its translation: CASSQSLAGATQYF. The chain links TRBV4-3 to TRBJ2-3, with 10 bases fitting TRBD2. The CDR3 loop spans 14 amino acids. Germline-derived CDR1 and CDR2 are LGHNA and YSLEER. J gave up 8 bases and V 3 bases, and 5 bases lay outside the gene matches.

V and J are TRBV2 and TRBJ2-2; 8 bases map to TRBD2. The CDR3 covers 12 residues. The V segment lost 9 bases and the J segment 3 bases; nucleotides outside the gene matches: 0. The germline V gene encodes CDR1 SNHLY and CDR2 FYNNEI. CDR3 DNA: TGTGCCAGAGCGGGAGACACCGGGGAGCTGTTTTTT. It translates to CARAGDTGELFF.

DNA for the CDR3: TGTGCCAGCAGTCTTACGGGACAGGGGGTTTATAGCAATCAGCCCCAGCATTTT. This translates into CASSLTGQGVYSNQPQHF. This chain uses TRBV2 with TRBJ1-5; 11 nucleotides align to TRBD1. The germline CDR1 and CDR2 sequences are SNHLY and FYNNEI. Trimming removed 5 bases from V and 0 bases from J; junction bases left unmatched: 9. This CDR3 contains 18 residues. The variable domain in full, with the rest retrieved from reference TRBV2 and TRBJ1-5, is EPEVTQTPSHQVTQMGQEVILRCVPISNHLYFYWYRQILGQKVEFLVSFYNNEISEKSEIFDDQFSVERPDGSNFTLKIRSTKLEDSAMYFCASSLTGQGVYSNQPQHFGDGTRLSIL.

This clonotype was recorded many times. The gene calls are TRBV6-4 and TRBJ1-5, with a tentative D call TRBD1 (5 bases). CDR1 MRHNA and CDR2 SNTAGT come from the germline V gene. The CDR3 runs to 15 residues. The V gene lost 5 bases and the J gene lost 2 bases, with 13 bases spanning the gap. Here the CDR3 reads CASSSGPGGNQPQHF. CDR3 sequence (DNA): TGTGCCAGCAGTTCGGGCCCGGGGGGCAATCAGCCCCAGCATTTT.

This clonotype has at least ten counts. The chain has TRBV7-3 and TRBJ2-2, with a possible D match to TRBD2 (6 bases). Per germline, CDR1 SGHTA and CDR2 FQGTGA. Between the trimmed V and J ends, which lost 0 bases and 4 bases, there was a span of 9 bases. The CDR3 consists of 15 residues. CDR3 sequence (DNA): TGTGCCAGCAGCTTAACCTACGGGGGCACCGGGGAGCTGTTTTTT. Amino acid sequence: CASSLTYGGTGELFF.